Below are 17 T cell receptor beta chains sequenced from a single sample in a study of response to subunit inactivated influenza vaccine. A single record per CDR3 protein comes from TCRdb applying MiXCR to the RT-PCR reads. The repertoire has fewer than 700,000 distinct CDR3 sequences, over 10% of them found once; the top ten carry 10% to 15%. The input for sequencing was PBMCs from blood, taken more than 35 days after vaccination. Receptors were obtained from a man aged 50 or older who received an inactivated influenza vaccine.

V usage is TRBV6-2 or TRBV6-3 and J usage is TRBJ1-1; D ambiguous. The ends were cut back, 7 bases at V and 4 bases at J, with 7 bases in the middle. CDR1 and CDR2 (germline): MNHEY, SVGEGT. The CDR3 has 11 residues. DNA for the CDR3: TGTGCCAGCAAGGGATTCACTGAAGCTTTCTTT. As protein: CASKGFTEAFF.

This clonotype occurred a few times. The CDR3 reads CASRETGFAETQYF. CDR3 DNA: TGTGCCAGCAGGGAAACAGGGTTCGCGGAGACCCAGTACTTC. The J gene is TRBJ2-5, the V gene TRBV6-1, with D tentatively TRBD1 (6 bases). The CDR3 contains 14 residues. Germline lookup yields CDR1 MNHNS and CDR2 SASEGT. Trimming took 6 bases from V and 5 from J, leaving 16 bases between them.

The CDR3 nucleotides read TGTGCCAGCGCATTAGGAGCGAACACTGAAGCTTTCTTT. This gives the protein CASALGANTEAFF. The V gene is TRBV3-1, the J gene TRBJ1-1; no definite D call. Germline CDR1 is LGHDT and CDR2 is YNNKEL (reference sequence). The CDR3 extends over 13 amino acids. V lost 8 bases, J lost 1 base, and 11 bases lay in between.

This clonotype was seen a handful of times. The rearrangement uses TRBV5-1 and TRBJ1-2; perhaps TRBD1 as D (5 bases). V lost 4 bases and J lost 6, with 10 bases in between. The CDR3 extends over 12 amino acids. CDR1 and CDR2 from the germline V gene are SGHRS and YFSETQ. The CDR3: CASSQGNNGYTF. CDR3 coding DNA: TGCGCCAGCAGCCAGGGAAACAATGGCTACACCTTC.

This clonotype occurred a few times. The chain recombines TRBV29-1 with TRBJ1-1; no firm D call. Trimming pared 7 bases from V and 1 base from J, leaving 13 bases between. Germline-derived CDR1 and CDR2 are SQVTM and ANQGSEA. The CDR3 is 13 amino acids. In nucleotides, the CDR3 is TGCAGCGCCTCCTCAGTTACGAACACTGAAGCTTTCTTT. Amino acid sequence: CSASSVTNTEAFF. The entire variable domain, with the rest obtained from reference TRBV29-1 and TRBJ1-1, is as follows: SAVISQKPSRDICQRGTSLTIQCQVDSQVTMMFWYRQQPGQSLTLIATANQGSEATYESGFVIDKFPISRPNLTFSTLTVSNMSPEDSSIYLCSASSVTNTEAFFGQGTRLTVV.

In its sample, this clonotype was seen a few times. J is TRBJ2-5 and V is TRBV7-9, with TRBD1 as a possible D gene (6 bases). CDR1 is SEHNR and CDR2 is FQNEAQ in the germline V gene (reference sequence). This CDR3 spans 10 amino acids. Trimming shortened V by 8 bases and J by 6 bases, and 7 bases separated the two germline ends. The CDR3 DNA reads as TGTGCCAGCCAGGGGCAGACCCAGTACTTC. This encodes CASQGQTQYF.

This clonotype has just a few counts. The chain employs TRBV6-4 and TRBJ2-5; TRBD2 agrees at 10 bases. The CDR3 spans 15 residues. The germline V gene encodes CDR1 MRHNA and CDR2 SNTAGT. Trimming cost V 6 bases and J 4 bases; bases outside gene matches: 8. CDR3 nucleotides: TGTGCCAGCAGAACGGGTCTAGCGGGAGTAGAGACCCAGTACTTC. This sequence encodes CASRTGLAGVETQYF.

The V and J genes are TRBV4-3 and TRBJ2-7; TRBD1 aligns across 9 bases. The junction had 4 bases not matched to a gene; V was cut back by 2 bases and J by 2 bases. CDR1 is LGHNA, CDR2 YSLEER, per germline. The CDR3 extends over 15 amino acids. The CDR3 DNA is TGCGCCAGCAGCCAAACCACAGGGGGCCCCTACGAGCAGTACTTC. It translates to CASSQTTGGPYEQYF.

This clonotype was found a few times. The chain carries TRBV7-9 and TRBJ2-3; unclear D gene. The CDR3 extends over 14 amino acids. Germline V gene lookup returns CDR1 SEHNR and CDR2 FQNEAQ (reference sequence). With 1 base removed from V and 2 bases from J, the gap between germline ends came to 7 bases. CDR3 coding DNA: TGTGCCAGCAGCTTAGGGGCGAACACAGATACGCAGTATTTT. Translating gives CASSLGANTDTQYF.

This clonotype was recorded a few times. CDR3 region: CASRRTSGIYEQYF. The CDR3 DNA sequence: TGTGCCAGCAGGAGGACTAGCGGGATCTACGAGCAGTACTTC. This sequence joins TRBV6-1 and TRBJ2-7; TRBD2 matches 12 bases. J lost 3 bases, V lost 6 bases, and 3 bases had no gene match. The germline V gene encodes CDR1 MNHNS and CDR2 SASEGT. The CDR3 runs to 14 residues.

The chain links TRBV4-1 to TRBJ1-1; 9 nucleotides line up with TRBD1. CDR3 length: 17 amino acids. Germline V lookup: CDR1 MGHRA, CDR2 YSYEKL. The V segment lost 4 bases and the J segment 4 bases; nucleotides outside the gene matches: 13. The CDR3 is CASSRGQGGAGTTEAFF. CDR3 DNA: TGCGCCAGCAGCCGGGGACAGGGAGGGGCGGGCACCACTGAAGCTTTCTTT.

This clonotype has ten or more counts. The J gene is TRBJ2-2, the V gene TRBV5-1, with D possibly matching TRBD1 (7 bases). Trimming left V 7 bases short and J 6 bases short, with 13 bases between. CDR3 length: 13 residues. CDR1 is SGHRS and CDR2 is YFSETQ in the germline V gene. This CDR3 is CASRTGEAGELFF. The CDR3 DNA reads as TGCGCCAGCCGAACAGGGGAGGCCGGGGAGCTGTTTTTT.

This clonotype was detected only a few times. The V gene is TRBV27, the J gene TRBJ2-7, with a weak D call TRBD2 (5 bases). The CDR3 is 14 amino acids. V was trimmed by 5 bases and J by 6 bases, leaving 17 bases between them. The V gene's germline CDR1 is MNHEY and CDR2 SMNVEV (reference sequence). Here the CDR3 reads CASSPLVQRGEQYF. CDR3 coding DNA: TGTGCCAGCAGTCCATTAGTTCAACGGGGCGAGCAGTACTTC.

The V call is TRBV18, the J call TRBJ2-7; D not certain. The germline V and J ends were trimmed by 4 bases and 0 bases, with 16 bases remaining between them. The CDR3 length is 16 residues. From germline, CDR1 is KGHSH and CDR2 LQKENI. CDR3 loop: CASSQIVGLSSYEQYF. The DNA for the CDR3 is TGTGCCAGCTCACAGATTGTGGGTTTAAGCTCCTACGAGCAGTACTTC. Full variable domain (outside the CDR3, taken from reference TRBV18 and TRBJ2-7): NAGVMQNPRHLVRRRGQEARLRCSPMKGHSHVYWYRQLPEEGLKFMVYLQKENIIDESGMPKERFSAEFPKEGPSILRIQQVVRGDSAAYFCASSQIVGLSSYEQYFGPGTRLTVT.

This clonotype showed up just a few times. The chain employs TRBV12-3 or TRBV12-4 and TRBJ2-7; 8 nucleotides line up with TRBD2. The CDR3 runs 12 residues. V dropped 8 bases and J dropped 5; count of bases not matched to a gene: 5. This chain's CDR3 is CASGTSRHEQYF. The DNA of the CDR3 is TGTGCCAGCGGGACTAGTAGGCACGAGCAGTACTTC.

The J gene is TRBJ2-7, the V gene TRBV20-1, with 12 nucleotides matching TRBD2. This CDR3 region has 14 residues. Trimming took 2 bases from V and 4 from J; bases not matched to a gene: 3. Germline-derived CDR1 and CDR2 are DFQATT and SNEGSKA (reference sequence). The CDR3 here is CSARPGLAGYEQYF. DNA for the CDR3: TGCAGTGCTAGACCGGGACTAGCGGGTTACGAGCAGTACTTC.

Remarks on this clonotype: This probably arose from a read error, given a far larger clone one base away. The rearrangement links TRBV11-2 to TRBJ2-1; D unresolved. The CDR3 runs to 12 residues. Germline-derived CDR1 and CDR2 are SGHAT and FQNNGV. CDR3 amino acids: CASCLVYNEQFF. CDR3 nucleotides: TGTGCCAGCTGCTTAGTCTACAATGAGCAGTTCTTC.